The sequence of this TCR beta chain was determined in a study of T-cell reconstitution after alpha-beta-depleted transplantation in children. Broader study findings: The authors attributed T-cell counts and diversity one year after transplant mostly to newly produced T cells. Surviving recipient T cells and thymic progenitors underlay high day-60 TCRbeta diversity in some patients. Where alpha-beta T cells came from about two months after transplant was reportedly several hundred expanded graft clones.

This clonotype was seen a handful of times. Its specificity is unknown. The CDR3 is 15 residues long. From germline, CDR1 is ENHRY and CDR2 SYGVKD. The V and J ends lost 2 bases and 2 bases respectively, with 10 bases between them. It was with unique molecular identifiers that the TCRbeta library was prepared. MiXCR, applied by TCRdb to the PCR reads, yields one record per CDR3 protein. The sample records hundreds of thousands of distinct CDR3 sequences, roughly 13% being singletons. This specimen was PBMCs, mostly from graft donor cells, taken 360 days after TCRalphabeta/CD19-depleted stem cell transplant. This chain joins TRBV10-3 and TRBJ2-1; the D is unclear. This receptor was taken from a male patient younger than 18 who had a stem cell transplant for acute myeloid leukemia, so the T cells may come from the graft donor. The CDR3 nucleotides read TGTGCCATCAGTGAGGTTGCCGTTACCTACAATGAGCAGTTCTTC. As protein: CAISEVAVTYNEQFF.